The text below deals with one T cell receptor (beta chain). Its recognized antigen is unknown. Base quality data are lacking; no much larger clone is found one base away. CDR1 and CDR2 are drawn from the germline V gene (reference sequence): MNHNY, SVGAGI. From the cysteine through the phenylalanine, the CDR3 covers 16 amino acids. Only CDR3 DNA is held: 48 bases, read in frame from base 1. Between the V and J ends, shortened by 2 bases and 5 bases respectively, the junction contains 18 bases. The data originate from a study of blood T cell repertoires in COVID-19 (TCRdb year 2020). Study-wide context: Samples covering the acute and convalescent phases of COVID-19 were provided by collaborators in the United States, Italy and Spain. The prospective study material was composed of cDNA or gDNA derived from T cells, B-cell-depleted T cells, or PBMCs. The dataset comprised deeply sampled blood TCRbeta repertoires from subjects exposed to, actively infected with, or recovered from COVID-19. The repertoires were released in a freely available public database meant as a resource for research on the immune response to SARS-CoV-2. The samples were drawn from the first 160 participants of the ongoing ImmuneRACE study and from 1,254 subjects provided by 6 global collaborators. A de-identified subject ID, COVID-19 status, age in years and sex were almost always included in the sample metadata. HLA class I and class II types, where available, came from metadata supplied by the sample provider rather than from assay-based typing.

Results the study describes overall, beyond this receptor: Clinical and demographic metadata were provided uncurated, with the amount varying by source and participant.

The immunoSEQ Assay, a bias-controlled multiplex PCR, was used to amplify TCRbeta CDR3 regions from genomic DNA. Concerning the study's data processing: Nucleated cell counts per sample were estimated from amplification of reference gene primers within the assay. To quantify the absolute abundance of each unique TCRbeta CDR3 rearrangement, sequence reads were collapsed and filtered. Productive Simpson clonality was computed per sample as the square root of Simpson's diversity index over productive rearrangements. TCRdb limited this immuneACCESS table to in-frame rearrangements with V and J called. A share of clones is missing; checked studies link under half to unresolved V genes, and the rest is unexplained. The DNA was the basis for D and trimming; V, J and clone size are from that table. The sample contains about 250,000 clones, approximately 88% of them found a single time. Of the sample, roughly 6.7% falls within the top ten clones.

At one collaborating source in Seattle, patients were enrolled during active infection and were followed longitudinally through the course of disease. The collaborating institutions used their own protocols to collect whole blood in K2EDTA tubes. Collaborator samples were shipped for TCRbeta analysis as frozen whole blood, isolated PBMCs, or DNA extracted from either sample type. Sequencing was performed on peripheral blood. The chain is encoded by TRBV6-6 joined to TRBJ1-2; TRBD1 is possibly the D segment (6 matching bases). The clonotype originates from a woman aged 25 to 39 with COVID-19, enrolled during active disease. The DNA sequence is as follows: TGTGCCAGCAGTTACCCCGCTACAGGGAGAAAATATGGCTACACCTTC. It is translated as CASSYPATGRKYGYTF.